Listed below are T cell receptor beta chains from one sample, sequenced in a study of cytomegalovirus exposure and HLA in healthy donors. The table came from immunoSEQ multiplex PCR; TCRdb's copy has only in-frame clones and leaves some out. Of some 86,000 clones listed, under 95% were seen once; the top ten hold approximately 4%. The sequenced sample consisted of PBMCs. These receptors all come from a woman aged 25 to 39 in good health and CMV-seronegative. The CDR3 runs from the conserved cysteine through the conserved F or W. The D gene is left open where the match is weak. Clone size appears in some rows only: once, few, many, or a class for an expanded clone.

DNA: TGCAGCGTCGGATACGCTTTGGACAGGGACGACAACTATGGCTACACCTTC; CDR3: CSVGYALDRDDNYGYTF; D: TRBD1; size: NA; V: TRBV29-1; J: TRBJ1-2
DNA: TGTGCCAGTAGTATGTGGGGCGGTGAGCAGTTCTTC; CDR3: CASSMWGGEQFF; D: NA; size: NA; V: TRBV19; J: TRBJ2-1
DNA: TGTGCCAGCAGCGAAGCGAGGTTCTATGGCTACACCTTC; CDR3: CASSEARFYGYTF; D: NA; size: NA; V: TRBV28; J: TRBJ1-2
DNA: TGTGCCAGCAGCTTAGCAGGAGGCTCTGGGGCCAACGTCCTGACTTTC; CDR3: CASSLAGGSGANVLTF; D: NA; size: NA; V: TRBV7-2; J: TRBJ2-6
DNA: TGTGCCAGCAGCTTAGGGGCGGGGGTGGCAGATACGCAGTATTTT; CDR3: CASSLGAGVADTQYF; D: TRBD2; size: NA; V: TRBV7-2; J: TRBJ2-3
DNA: TGTGCCAGCAGCCGCGAAACAGGGGACTATGGCTACACCTTC; CDR3: CASSRETGDYGYTF; D: TRBD1; size: NA; V: TRBV7-2; J: TRBJ1-2
DNA: TGTGCCAGTAGTATCCGCTTTGCCGAGGGGGACGAGCAGTACTTC; CDR3: CASSIRFAEGDEQYF; D: NA; size: NA; V: TRBV19; J: TRBJ2-7
DNA: TGCGCCAGCAGCTCGCCTCGGGGGAAGAACACTGAAGCTTTCTTT; CDR3: CASSSPRGKNTEAFF; D: NA; size: NA; V: TRBV5-1; J: TRBJ1-1
DNA: TGTGCCAGCACCCAAAACTACGAGCAGTACTTC; CDR3: CASTQNYEQYF; D: NA; size: NA; V: TRBV6-5; J: TRBJ2-7
DNA: TGCAGCGTTGCCCAGAGAGGCTCCTACAATGAGCAGTTCTTC; CDR3: CSVAQRGSYNEQFF; D: NA; size: NA; V: TRBV29-1; J: TRBJ2-1
DNA: TGTGCCAGCAGTCAGAGACAGCGCCAACTACGAGAGCAGTACTTC; CDR3: CASSQRQRQLREQYF; D: NA; size: NA; V: TRBV28; J: TRBJ2-7
DNA: TGCGCCAGCAGCCAAGATCAAGGACTAGCGGGCGCCAACACAGATACGCAGTATTTT; CDR3: CASSQDQGLAGANTDTQYF; D: TRBD2; size: NA; V: TRBV4-1; J: TRBJ2-3
DNA: TGTGCCAGCAGTTACTCGGCAGGGCCCAACTATGGCTACACCTTC; CDR3: CASSYSAGPNYGYTF; D: NA; size: NA; V: TRBV6-6; J: TRBJ1-2
DNA: TGTGCCAGCAGCCCAATGAACACTGAAGCTTTCTTT; CDR3: CASSPMNTEAFF; D: NA; size: NA; V: TRBV11-2; J: TRBJ1-1
DNA: TGTGCCAGCAGACGGGGAACCTACGAGCAGTACTTC; CDR3: CASRRGTYEQYF; D: NA; size: NA; V: TRBV6-5; J: TRBJ2-7
DNA: TGCAGCGTTGAAGCGGTCGGGGAGAACTATGGCTACACCTTC; CDR3: CSVEAVGENYGYTF; D: NA; size: NA; V: TRBV29-1; J: TRBJ1-2
DNA: TGCGCCAGCAGCCCCGGCCTAGCGGGTCTCCAAGAGACCCAGTACTTC; CDR3: CASSPGLAGLQETQYF; D: TRBD2; size: NA; V: TRBV5-1; J: TRBJ2-5
DNA: TGCGCCAGCAGCCATCCGGACAGGGCTGGCTACAATGAGCAGTTCTTC; CDR3: CASSHPDRAGYNEQFF; D: TRBD1; size: NA; V: TRBV4-1; J: TRBJ2-1
DNA: TGTGCCAGCAGCTTATATGCGGGGGGGACTGAAAACTCCTACGAGCAGTACTTC; CDR3: CASSLYAGGTENSYEQYF; D: TRBD2; size: NA; V: TRBV7-2; J: TRBJ2-7
DNA: TGCAGCGTTGCGGACAGGAAAAACACTGAAGCTTTCTTT; CDR3: CSVADRKNTEAFF; D: TRBD1; size: NA; V: TRBV29-1; J: TRBJ1-1
DNA: TGCGCCAGCAGCCAAGAGACAGGGGCTGAAGCTTTCTTT; CDR3: CASSQETGAEAFF; D: TRBD1; size: NA; V: TRBV4-1; J: TRBJ1-1
DNA: TGCGCCAGCAGCAGTGGAGGGCTAGGTGGAAACACCATATATTTT; CDR3: CASSSGGLGGNTIYF; D: NA; size: NA; V: TRBV5-1; J: TRBJ1-3
DNA: TGTGCCAGCAGTCAAAAAACACAGATGACGTACGAGCAGTACTTC; CDR3: CASSQKTQMTYEQYF; D: NA; size: once; V: TRBV21-1; J: TRBJ2-7
DNA: TGTGCCTGGAGTGTACCTGTTCCTACTAGCGGGCCCTACAATGAGCAGTTCTTC; CDR3: CAWSVPVPTSGPYNEQFF; D: TRBD2; size: NA; V: TRBV30; J: TRBJ2-1
DNA: TGTGCCATCAGTGGGGGGGCAGATACGCAGTATTTT; CDR3: CAISGGADTQYF; D: NA; size: NA; V: TRBV10-3; J: TRBJ2-3
DNA: TGCGCCAGCAGCCAAGGGAAGGCGGGCGACACTGAAGCTTTCTTT; CDR3: CASSQGKAGDTEAFF; D: NA; size: NA; V: TRBV4-1; J: TRBJ1-1
DNA: TGTGCCAGCAGCACAGGGATAACGCAGTATTTT; CDR3: CASSTGITQYF; D: NA; size: NA; V: TRBV2; J: TRBJ2-3
DNA: TGTGCCAGCAGCTTGACCGGGACAGGGGGTTCTGGAAACACCATATATTTT; CDR3: CASSLTGTGGSGNTIYF; D: TRBD1; size: NA; V: TRBV5-7; J: TRBJ1-3
DNA: TGTGCCAGCAGTCTCAAACGACTAGCGGGGAGGTACAGCTCCTACAATGAGCAGTTCTTC; CDR3: CASSLKRLAGRYSSYNEQFF; D: TRBD2; size: NA; V: TRBV28; J: TRBJ2-1
DNA: TGTGCCTGGAGTGGGGGGGGGTCAAGCACAGATACGCAGTATTTT; CDR3: CAWSGGGSSTDTQYF; D: TRBD2; size: NA; V: TRBV30; J: TRBJ2-3
DNA: TGTGCCAGCAGTTCCTCCGACAGAGACTACGAGCAGTACTTC; CDR3: CASSSSDRDYEQYF; D: NA; size: NA; V: TRBV6-6; J: TRBJ2-7
DNA: TGTGCCAGCTCACCATCAACAGGGTATACGCAGTATTTT; CDR3: CASSPSTGYTQYF; D: NA; size: NA; V: TRBV18; J: TRBJ2-3
DNA: TGTGCCAGCAGCCCCGTCAGAGAGACCCAGTACTTC; CDR3: CASSPVRETQYF; D: NA; size: NA; V: TRBV6-5; J: TRBJ2-5
DNA: TGTGCCAGCAAGGACAGGGAAGGCACCGGGGAGCTGTTTTTT; CDR3: CASKDREGTGELFF; D: TRBD1; size: NA; V: TRBV6-6; J: TRBJ2-2
DNA: TGTGCCACGGGAAGACAGGGGCGAAACACCATATATTTT; CDR3: CATGRQGRNTIYF; D: TRBD1; size: NA; V: TRBV19; J: TRBJ1-3
DNA: TGTGCCAGCAGCGCGAATCTAGCGGGGGGCCGCACAGATACGCAGTATTTT; CDR3: CASSANLAGGRTDTQYF; D: TRBD2; size: NA; V: TRBV7-2; J: TRBJ2-3
DNA: TGTGCCAGCAGCTTCGGGACATCCGTGAACACTGAAGCTTTCTTT; CDR3: CASSFGTSVNTEAFF; D: NA; size: NA; V: TRBV7-9; J: TRBJ1-1
DNA: TGTGCCAGCTCACCGGGACAGGGAGTAGGTCAGCCCCAGCATTTT; CDR3: CASSPGQGVGQPQHF; D: TRBD1; size: NA; V: TRBV18; J: TRBJ1-5
DNA: TGTGCCAGCAGCCCCGGACAGGGAGCTAACTATGGCTACACCTTC; CDR3: CASSPGQGANYGYTF; D: TRBD1; size: NA; V: TRBV7-2; J: TRBJ1-2